The 7 T cell receptor beta chains given below trace back to one sample, sequenced in a study of T cell responses to AZD1222 COVID-19 vaccine. Produced via immunoSEQ multiplex PCR; TCRdb's table is partial and in-frame only. The top ten clones hold 6% to 7% of a sample with 53,000 or so clones, 80% to 90% of them seen once. Specimen: peripheral blood, collected 28 days after the second AZD1222 dose. These receptors came from an adult who received the AZD1222 COVID-19 vaccine.

The genes are TRBV28 and TRBJ1-2; D not certain. There are 13 residues in the CDR3. Germline-derived CDR1 and CDR2 are MDHEN and SYDVKM. V gave up 3 bases and J gave up 7 bases, with 12 bases separating them. The CDR3 reads CASSLSGDPGYTF. CDR3 nucleotide sequence: TGTGCCAGCAGTTTGAGTGGGGATCCTGGCTACACCTTC.

The chain recombines TRBV19 with TRBJ2-5, with 8 nucleotides matching TRBD1. This CDR3 contains 14 residues. The germline V gene has CDR1 LNHDA and CDR2 SQIVND (reference sequence). The J segment lost 4 bases and the V segment lost 3 bases, leaving 4 bases of the junction unmatched. In DNA form, the CDR3 reads TGTGCCAGTAGTATGGGACAGGTTGGAGAGACCCAGTACTTC. Translated, it gives CASSMGQVGETQYF. The variable domain in full, with the rest retrieved from reference TRBV19 and TRBJ2-5, is DGGITQSPKYLFRKEGQNVTLSCEQNLNHDAMYWYRQDPGQGLRLIYYSQIVNDFQKGDIAEGYSVSREKKESFPLTVTSAQKNPTAFYLCASSMGQVGETQYFGPGTRLLVL.

The V gene is TRBV12-3 or TRBV12-4, the J gene TRBJ1-5; D gene unclear. This CDR3 spans 13 amino acids. V was trimmed by 6 bases and J by 3 bases, leaving 9 bases between them. The CDR3 DNA follows: TGTGCCAGCAGAGACGGACTCAATCAGCCCCAGCATTTT. This sequence encodes CASRDGLNQPQHF.

The chain joins TRBV28 to TRBJ2-7, with TRBD1 matching 8 bases. V lost 4 bases to trimming and J lost 9 bases; unmatched junction nucleotides: 14. This CDR3 region has 15 residues. Germline V gene lookup returns CDR1 MDHEN and CDR2 SYDVKM. The CDR3 region has the DNA TGTGCCAGCAGTTCCCCACGGACAGGGTCGGTTGTGCAGTACTTC. This codes for CASSSPRTGSVVQYF.

The V and J genes are TRBV11-3 and TRBJ2-5; TRBD1 aligns across 10 bases. The CDR3 is 16 residues long. With 6 bases clipped from V and 0 bases from J, the junction kept 7 bases outside the gene matches. Germline CDR1 reads SGHNT; CDR2 reads YENEEA. In DNA, the CDR3 is TGTGCCAGCAGAGGGAGGGACAGGGGTTACCAAGAGACCCAGTACTTC. It translates to CASRGRDRGYQETQYF.

This sequence joins TRBV3-1 (or the pseudogene TRBV3-2) and TRBJ1-1, with D unclear. CDR1 is LGHDT and CDR2 is YNNKEL in the germline V gene (reference sequence). V lost 4 bases and J 1 base, leaving 13 bases between the germline ends. This CDR3 has 15 amino acids. CDR3 sequence (DNA): TGTGCCAGCAGCCTTGGTTTGGGCGGGAACACTGAAGCTTTCTTT. It specifies CASSLGLGGNTEAFF.

The V call is TRBV6-5, the J call TRBJ1-2; 7 positions agree with TRBD1. V shed 8 bases, J shed 7 bases, and the junction held 10 bases outside the gene matches. Per the germline V gene, CDR1 is MNHEY and CDR2 is SVGAGI. The CDR3 has 13 residues. The CDR3 protein is CASLDREVSGYTF. The CDR3 nucleotides are TGTGCCAGCTTAGACAGGGAAGTCTCTGGCTACACCTTC.